The 20 T cell receptor beta chains below come from one sample, sequenced in a study of shared clonotypes between healthy human individuals. The repertoire was sequenced with immunoSEQ multiplex PCR; TCRdb's copy has only in-frame clones and lacks some. The sample lists millions of clones, roughly 95% seen once, with roughly 1% in the top ten. Naive CD8 isolation took CD45RO-negative cells positively selected for CCR7 and excluded terminally differentiated effector memory CD45RA+ cells. Sequenced: naive CD8+ T cells sorted from blood. These receptors came from a man aged 18 to 30 in good health.

The V call is TRBV15, the J call TRBJ2-1; D gene ambiguous. Germline lookup yields CDR1 LNHNV and CDR2 YYDKDF (reference sequence). V was shortened by 4 bases and J by 2 bases, with 18 bases between the two germline ends. CDR3 length equals 17 residues. The CDR3 protein is CATSTHVWEEAYNEQFF. For the CDR3, the DNA is TGTGCCACCAGCACCCACGTCTGGGAAGAGGCCTACAATGAGCAGTTCTTC.

V usage is TRBV11-2 and J usage is TRBJ2-1, with 11 bases aligning to TRBD2. Unmatched junction bases numbered 5, after V lost 6 bases and J lost 7 bases. This CDR3 region has 14 residues. Germline V gene sequence: CDR1 SGHAT, CDR2 FQNNGV. In DNA, the CDR3 is TGTGCCAGCAGGACTAGCGGGATCGATAATGAGCAGTTCTTC. Its translation is CASRTSGIDNEQFF.

This chain joins TRBV5-5 and TRBJ2-7; 8 nucleotides align to TRBD1. Trimming removed 2 bases from V and 7 bases from J; junction bases left unmatched: 8. The length of the CDR3 is 14 residues. Germline V gene lookup returns CDR1 SGHKS and CDR2 YYEKEE (reference sequence). The CDR3 DNA is TGTGCCAGCAGCTTTTGGACAGGGTTAGATGAGCAGTACTTC. Translating gives CASSFWTGLDEQYF.

The chain is built from TRBV25-1 and TRBJ2-6; D call uncertain. CDR3 size: 15 residues. The germline V gene has CDR1 MGHDK and CDR2 SYGVNS. Trimming stripped 4 bases from V and 0 bases from J, with 7 bases between. The CDR3, as DNA: TGTGCCAGCAGTGGACCCTTCTCTGGGGCCAACGTCCTGACTTTC. It translates to CASSGPFSGANVLTF. Combining the CDR3 with reference TRBV25-1 and TRBJ2-6 gives the whole variable domain EADIYQTPRYLVIGTGKKITLECSQTMGHDKMYWYQQDPGMELHLIHYSYGVNSTEKGDLSSESTVSRIRTEHFPLTLESARPSHTSQYLCASSGPFSGANVLTFGAGSRLTVL.

The chain combines TRBV7-9 with TRBJ2-5, with D hard to call. The V end was cut by 5 bases, the J end by 2 bases, with 12 bases between. This CDR3 is 14 amino acids long. From germline, CDR1 is SEHNR and CDR2 FQNEAQ (reference sequence). The CDR3 sequence: CASSVFESQETQYF. The CDR3, as DNA: TGTGCCAGCAGCGTTTTTGAGAGTCAAGAGACCCAGTACTTC.

V is TRBV10-3 and J is TRBJ2-7; TRBD1 matches 10 bases. CDR1 ENHRY and CDR2 SYGVKD come from the germline V gene. The CDR3 is made up of 16 amino acids. V trimming: 0 bases; J trimming: 2 bases; junction bases outside the gene matches: 4. CDR3 loop: CAISESDRGKTYEQYF. CDR3 nucleotides: TGTGCCATCAGTGAGTCGGACAGGGGGAAGACCTACGAGCAGTACTTC.

V usage is TRBV2 and J usage is TRBJ2-7; possibly TRBD1 or TRBD2 for D (5 bases each). The length of the CDR3 is 12 residues. Looked up from germline, CDR1 is SNHLY and CDR2 is FYNNEI. The germline V and J ends were trimmed by 6 bases and 6 bases, with 12 bases remaining between them. CDR3 loop: CASSPGTVEQYF. DNA for the CDR3: TGTGCCAGCAGCCCCGGGACGGTCGAGCAGTACTTC.

The chain recombines TRBV10-3 with TRBJ2-7, with a weak D call TRBD2 (6 bases). The V and J ends lost 10 bases and 1 base respectively, with 11 bases between them. The CDR3 is 12 amino acids. CDR1 ENHRY and CDR2 SYGVKD come from the germline V gene. The DNA for the CDR3 is TGTGCCACCCAACGGGGGTCCTACGAGCAGTACTTC. Its protein is CATQRGSYEQYF.

The V and J genes are TRBV5-1 and TRBJ2-5; D call uncertain. V gave up 6 bases and J gave up 2 bases, with 14 bases separating them. The CDR3 extends over 14 amino acids. In germline, CDR1 is SGHRS, CDR2 YFSETQ. The CDR3 DNA is TGCGCCAGCAAGTTGATTCCAGCGCAAGAGACCCAGTACTTC. Translating gives CASKLIPAQETQYF.

The V gene is TRBV7-6, the J gene TRBJ2-1; the D is unclear. The CDR3 consists of 18 residues. V lost 5 bases and J lost 3, with 23 bases in between. CDR1 is SGHVS and CDR2 is FNYEAQ in the germline V gene. Here the CDR3 DNA reads TGTGCCAGCAGCCTGACATTCCCCGACTCCATCCTCTACAATGAGCAGTTCTTC. It translates to CASSLTFPDSILYNEQFF.

V is TRBV29-1 and J is TRBJ2-7, with a weak D call TRBD1 (6 bases). Germline CDR1 is SQVTM and CDR2 is ANQGSEA. This CDR3 contains 13 residues. V lost 4 bases and J lost 3, with 13 bases in between. In nucleotides, the CDR3 is TGCAGCGTTGTCTCAGGGGATAACTACGAGCAGTACTTC. Its protein is CSVVSGDNYEQYF.

The J gene is TRBJ2-1, the V gene TRBV27; tentative D call: TRBD1 (5 bases). The germline V and J ends were trimmed by 2 bases and 0 bases, with 11 bases remaining between them. This CDR3 spans 16 amino acids. Germline CDR1 reads MNHEY; CDR2 reads SMNVEV (reference sequence). The CDR3, as DNA: TGTGCCAGCAGTTTAGACTGGGGCAGCTCCTACAATGAGCAGTTCTTC. Translated: CASSLDWGSSYNEQFF.

The chain recombines TRBV6-5 with TRBJ2-5; D not resolved. The CDR3 totals 11 residues. Germline lookup yields CDR1 MNHEY and CDR2 SVGAGI. Trimming took off 8 bases at V and 9 bases at J, with 13 bases between the two ends. The DNA for the CDR3 is TGTGCCAGCGGGTGGGGATCGCCCCAGTACTTC. Its protein is CASGWGSPQYF.

The genes are TRBV10-3 and TRBJ1-5; D remains unclear. The CDR3 covers 14 residues. Per the germline V gene, CDR1 is ENHRY and CDR2 is SYGVKD. V dropped 3 bases and J dropped 2 bases, with 8 bases sitting between them. The CDR3 bases are TGTGCCATCAGTGACAATGAGGGCAATCAGCCCCAGCATTTT. Translation gives CAISDNEGNQPQHF.

V and J are TRBV21-1 and TRBJ2-7; the table's D call of TRBD2 was not tested on the DNA. TRBV21-1 is labeled a pseudogene. The CDR3 totals 15 residues. In DNA form, the CDR3 reads TGTGCCAGCAGCAAGGGGCTAGCGGTCGACTACGAGCAGTACTTC. Its translation is CASSKGLAVDYEQYF.

V gene TRBV5-6 combines with J gene TRBJ2-7; 10 bases match TRBD2. Looked up from germline, CDR1 is SGHDT and CDR2 is YYEEEE. The CDR3 contains 14 residues. V lost 4 bases and J lost 4; bases outside the gene matches: 5. The CDR3 DNA is TGTGCCAGCAGCACGGGACTAGCGTTTTACGAGCAGTACTTC. Protein product: CASSTGLAFYEQYF.

The J gene is TRBJ2-6, the V gene TRBV7-2, with D unresolved. V gave up 5 bases and J gave up 0 bases, with 8 bases separating them. This CDR3 has 15 amino acids. Germline-derived CDR1 and CDR2 are SGHTA and FQGNSA. Written as DNA, the CDR3 is TGTGCCAGCAGCCTACAGAGCTCTGGGGCCAACGTCCTGACTTTC. Encoded protein: CASSLQSSGANVLTF.

V usage is TRBV10-3 and J usage is TRBJ1-1; no clear D gene. With 2 bases removed from V and 1 base from J, the gap between germline ends came to 8 bases. Germline CDR1 and CDR2: ENHRY and SYGVKD. The CDR3 runs 14 residues. The CDR3 bases are TGTGCCATCAGTGAGGGGCCGCCGAACACTGAAGCTTTCTTT. As protein: CAISEGPPNTEAFF.

V gene TRBV30 combines with J gene TRBJ1-6; D gene uncertain. CDR1 is GTSNPN and CDR2 is SVGIG in the germline V gene (reference sequence). The CDR3 length is 13 residues. Trimming stripped 1 base from V and 10 bases from J, with 11 bases between. The CDR3 is CAWSGVVGSPLHF. DNA of the CDR3: TGTGCCTGGAGTGGGGTAGTGGGGTCACCCCTCCACTTT.

The J gene is TRBJ2-5, the V gene TRBV4-2; TRBD2 aligns across 7 bases. Germline V gene lookup returns CDR1 LGHNA and CDR2 YNFKEQ. The CDR3 has 14 amino acids. V dropped 3 bases and J dropped 5; count of bases not matched to a gene: 6. The CDR3 DNA follows: TGTGCCAGCAGCCAGACGGGGGGTTTGGAGACCCAGTACTTC. Translating gives CASSQTGGLETQYF.